This TCR beta chain was captured by sequencing in a study of blood T cell repertoires in COVID-19. Study-level background: The United States, Italy and Spain supplied acute and convalescent COVID-19 samples. T cells, B-cell-depleted T cells, or PBMCs provided the cDNA or gDNA that served as material.

The CDR3 loop spans 13 amino acids. The germline gives CDR1 SGHAT, CDR2 FQNNGV. Trimming took off 9 bases at V and 8 bases at J, with 19 bases between the two ends. Assay: immunoSEQ multiplex PCR; the TCRdb copy retains only in-frame clones and omits some. The table includes about 180,000 clones, about 81% detected once. This clone was picked up one time. The V and J genes are TRBV11-2 and TRBJ1-2; weak D call: TRBD1 (6 bases). This sequence originates from a woman between 65 and 79 years old with acute or convalescent COVID-19. Specimen: peripheral blood. The CDR3 sequence: CASTGGAGVGYTF. CDR3 sequence (DNA): TGTGCCAGTACTGGGGGGGCAGGGGTCGGCTACACCTTC.